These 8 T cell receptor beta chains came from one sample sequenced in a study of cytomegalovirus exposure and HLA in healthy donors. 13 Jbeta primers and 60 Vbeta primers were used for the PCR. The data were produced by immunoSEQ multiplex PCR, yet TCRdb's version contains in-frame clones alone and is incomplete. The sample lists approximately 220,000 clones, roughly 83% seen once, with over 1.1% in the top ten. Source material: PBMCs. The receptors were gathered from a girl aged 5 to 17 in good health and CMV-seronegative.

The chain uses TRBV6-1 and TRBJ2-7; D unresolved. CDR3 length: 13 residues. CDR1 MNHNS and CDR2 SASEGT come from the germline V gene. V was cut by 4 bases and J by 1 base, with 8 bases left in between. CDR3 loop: CASSVPTSYEQYF. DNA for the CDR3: TGTGCCAGCAGTGTCCCAACATCCTACGAGCAGTACTTC.

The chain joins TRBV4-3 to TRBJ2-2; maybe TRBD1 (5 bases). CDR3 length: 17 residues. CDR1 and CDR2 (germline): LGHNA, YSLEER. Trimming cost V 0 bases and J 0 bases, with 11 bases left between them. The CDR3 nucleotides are TGCGCCAGCAGCCAAGATGGGGCGCCCGCGAACACCGGGGAGCTGTTTTTT. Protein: CASSQDGAPANTGELFF.

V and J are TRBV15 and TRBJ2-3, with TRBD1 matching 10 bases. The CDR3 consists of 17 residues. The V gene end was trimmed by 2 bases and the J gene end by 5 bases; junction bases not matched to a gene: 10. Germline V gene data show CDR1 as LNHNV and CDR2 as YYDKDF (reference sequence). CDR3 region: CATSRTAGTGVLDTQYF. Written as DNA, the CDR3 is TGTGCCACCAGCAGAACAGCCGGGACAGGGGTGTTAGATACGCAGTATTTT. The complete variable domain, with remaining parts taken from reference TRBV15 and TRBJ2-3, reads DAMVIQNPRYQVTQFGKPVTLSCSQTLNHNVMYWYQQKSSQAPKLLFHYYDKDFNNEADTPDNFQSRRPNTSFCFLDIRSPGLGDTAMYLCATSRTAGTGVLDTQYFGPGTRLTVL.

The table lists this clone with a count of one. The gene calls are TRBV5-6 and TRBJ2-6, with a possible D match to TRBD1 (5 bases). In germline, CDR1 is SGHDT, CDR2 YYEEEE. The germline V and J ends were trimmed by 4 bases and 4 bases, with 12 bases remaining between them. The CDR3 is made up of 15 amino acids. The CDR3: CASSRPTAGANVLTF. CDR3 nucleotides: TGTGCCAGCAGCCGTCCGACAGCCGGGGCCAACGTCCTGACTTTC.

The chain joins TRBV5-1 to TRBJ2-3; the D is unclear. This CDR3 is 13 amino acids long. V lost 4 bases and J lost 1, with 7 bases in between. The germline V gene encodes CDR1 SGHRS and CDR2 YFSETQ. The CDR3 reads CASSGQGTDTQYF. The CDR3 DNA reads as TGCGCCAGCAGCGGGCAGGGCACAGATACGCAGTATTTT. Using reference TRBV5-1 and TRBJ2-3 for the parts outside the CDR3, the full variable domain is KAGVTQTPRYLIKTRGQQVTLSCSPISGHRSVSWYQQTPGQGLQFLFEYFSETQRNKGNFPGRFSGRQFSNSRSEMNVSTLELGDSALYLCASSGQGTDTQYFGPGTRLTVL.

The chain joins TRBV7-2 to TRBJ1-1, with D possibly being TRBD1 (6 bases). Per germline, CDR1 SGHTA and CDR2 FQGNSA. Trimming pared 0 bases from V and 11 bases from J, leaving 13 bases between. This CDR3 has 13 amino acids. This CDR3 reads CASSLAPQGGAFF. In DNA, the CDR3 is TGTGCCAGCAGCTTAGCCCCACAGGGTGGTGCTTTCTTT. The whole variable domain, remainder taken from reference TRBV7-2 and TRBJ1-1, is GAGVSQSPSNKVTEKGKDVELRCDPISGHTALYWYRQSLGQGLEFLIYFQGNSAPDKSGLPSDRFSAERTGGSVSTLTIQRTQQEDSAVYLCASSLAPQGGAFFGQGTRLTVV.

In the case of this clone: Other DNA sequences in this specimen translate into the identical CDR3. CDR3 sequence: CAWSVSGETQYF. For the CDR3, the DNA is TGTGCCTGGAGTGTGTCCGGAGAGACCCAGTACTTC. V and J are TRBV30 and TRBJ2-5; D unresolved. Per germline, CDR1 GTSNPN and CDR2 SVGIG (reference sequence). V was pared by 0 bases and J by 4 bases, with 6 bases between. This CDR3 spans 12 amino acids.

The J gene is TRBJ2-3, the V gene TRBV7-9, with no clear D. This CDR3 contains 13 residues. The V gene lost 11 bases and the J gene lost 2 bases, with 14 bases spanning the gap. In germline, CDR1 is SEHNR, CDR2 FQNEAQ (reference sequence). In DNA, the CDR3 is TGTGCCGCTTCCATGACATTCACAGATACGCAGTATTTT. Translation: CAASMTFTDTQYF.